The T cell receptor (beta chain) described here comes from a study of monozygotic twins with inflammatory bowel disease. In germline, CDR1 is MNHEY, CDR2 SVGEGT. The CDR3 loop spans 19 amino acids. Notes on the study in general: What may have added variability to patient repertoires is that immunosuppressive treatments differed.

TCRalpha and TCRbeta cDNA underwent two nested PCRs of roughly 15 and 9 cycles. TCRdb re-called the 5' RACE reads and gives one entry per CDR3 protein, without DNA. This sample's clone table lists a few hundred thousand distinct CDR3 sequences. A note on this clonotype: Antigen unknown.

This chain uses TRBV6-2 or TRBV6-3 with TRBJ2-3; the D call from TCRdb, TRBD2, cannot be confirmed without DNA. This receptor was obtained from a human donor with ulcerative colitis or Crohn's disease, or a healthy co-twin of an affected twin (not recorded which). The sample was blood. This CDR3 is CASSYEREYREDGTDTQYF.